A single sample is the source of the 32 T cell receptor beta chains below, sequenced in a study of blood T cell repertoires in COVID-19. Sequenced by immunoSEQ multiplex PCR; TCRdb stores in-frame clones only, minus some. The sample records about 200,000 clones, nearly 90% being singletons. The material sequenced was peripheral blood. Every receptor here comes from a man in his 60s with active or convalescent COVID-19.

This chain's CDR3 is CASSLTGQNTEAFF. DNA of the CDR3: TGCGCCAGCAGCTTGACAGGGCAGAACACTGAAGCTTTCTTT. The chain is built from TRBV5-1 and TRBJ1-1, with D possibly matching TRBD1 (6 bases). Germline CDR1 and CDR2: SGHRS and YFSETQ. Trimming left V 1 base short and J 1 base short, with 8 bases between. The CDR3 is made up of 14 amino acids.

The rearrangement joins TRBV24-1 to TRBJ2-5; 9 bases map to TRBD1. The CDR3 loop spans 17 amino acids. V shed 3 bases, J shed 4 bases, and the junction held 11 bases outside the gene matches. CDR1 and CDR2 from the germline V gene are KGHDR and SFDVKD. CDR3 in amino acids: CATSDINSGQGRETQYF. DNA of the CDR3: TGTGCCACCAGTGATATAAACTCGGGACAGGGAAGAGAGACCCAGTACTTC.

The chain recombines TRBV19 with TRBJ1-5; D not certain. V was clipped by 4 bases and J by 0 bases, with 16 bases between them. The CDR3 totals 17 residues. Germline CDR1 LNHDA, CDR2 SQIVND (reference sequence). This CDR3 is CASSSLAGQYSNQPQHF. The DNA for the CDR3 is TGTGCCAGTAGTAGTTTGGCAGGCCAATATAGCAATCAGCCCCAGCATTTT.

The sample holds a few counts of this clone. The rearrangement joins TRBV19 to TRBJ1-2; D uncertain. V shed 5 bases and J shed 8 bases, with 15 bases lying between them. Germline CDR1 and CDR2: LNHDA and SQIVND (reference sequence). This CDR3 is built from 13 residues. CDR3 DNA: TGTGCCAGTAGTGAGGACTCACGAGGAGGCTACACCTTC. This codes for CASSEDSRGGYTF.

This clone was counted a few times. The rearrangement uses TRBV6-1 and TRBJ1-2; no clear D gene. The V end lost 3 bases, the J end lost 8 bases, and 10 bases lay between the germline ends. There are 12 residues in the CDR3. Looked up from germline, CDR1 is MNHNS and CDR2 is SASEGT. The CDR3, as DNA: TGTGCCAGCAGTGAGGCGGTGTGGGGCTACACCTTC. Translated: CASSEAVWGYTF.

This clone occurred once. CDR3 nucleotide sequence: TGTGCCAGCAGCTTAAGACCAAGGGGACAGGGGGCAGGTTTTGGCTACACCTTC. Translated, it gives CASSLRPRGQGAGFGYTF. The J gene is TRBJ1-2, the V gene TRBV7-2, with 12 bases matching TRBD1. Germline loops: CDR1 SGHTA, CDR2 FQGNSA. The V and J ends lost 2 bases and 7 bases, in that order; junction bases with no gene match: 14. CDR3 length: 18 amino acids. The whole variable domain, filled in from reference TRBV7-2 and TRBJ1-2, reads GAGVSQSPSNKVTEKGKDVELRCDPISGHTALYWYRQSLGQGLEFLIYFQGNSAPDKSGLPSDRFSAERTGGSVSTLTIQRTQQEDSAVYLCASSLRPRGQGAGFGYTFGSGTRLTVV.

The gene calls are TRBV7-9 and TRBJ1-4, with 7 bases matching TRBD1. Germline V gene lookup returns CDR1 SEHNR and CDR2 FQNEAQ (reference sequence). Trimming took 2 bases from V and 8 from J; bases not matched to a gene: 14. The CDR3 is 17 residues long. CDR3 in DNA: TGTGCCAGCAGCTTACGAGACAGGGAGTCTGCTGAGGAAAAACTGTTTTTT. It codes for CASSLRDRESAEEKLFF.

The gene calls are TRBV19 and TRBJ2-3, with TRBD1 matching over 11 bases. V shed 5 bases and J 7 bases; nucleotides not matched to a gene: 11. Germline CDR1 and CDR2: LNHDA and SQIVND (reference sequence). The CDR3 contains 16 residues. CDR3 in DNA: TGTGCCAGTAGTTTTGGACAGGGGGCCTCAGTGAATACGCAGTATTTT. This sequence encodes CASSFGQGASVNTQYF.

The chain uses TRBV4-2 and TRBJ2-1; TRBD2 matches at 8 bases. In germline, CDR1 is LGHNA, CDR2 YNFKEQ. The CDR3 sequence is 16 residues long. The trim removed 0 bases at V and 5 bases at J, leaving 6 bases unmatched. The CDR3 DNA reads TGTGCCAGCAGCCAAGAATCGGGGGGGCTTGACAATGAGCAGTTCTTC. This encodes CASSQESGGLDNEQFF.

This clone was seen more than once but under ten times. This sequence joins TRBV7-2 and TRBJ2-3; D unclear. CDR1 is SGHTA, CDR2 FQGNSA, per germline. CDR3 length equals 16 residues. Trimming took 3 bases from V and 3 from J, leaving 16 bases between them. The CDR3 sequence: CASSFRKLLITDTQYF. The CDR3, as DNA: TGTGCCAGCAGCTTTCGCAAACTCCTAATTACAGATACGCAGTATTTT.

CDR3 loop: CSVDSVRGGNRLPYNEQFF. CDR3 nucleotide sequence: TGCAGCGTTGATTCGGTACGGGGGGGAAATCGACTTCCCTACAATGAGCAGTTCTTC. The rearrangement joins TRBV29-1 to TRBJ2-1, with TRBD2 matching over 8 bases. Germline V gene lookup returns CDR1 SQVTM and CDR2 ANQGSEA. The ends lost 3 bases at V and 2 bases at J; junction bases unmatched: 18. The length of the CDR3 is 19 residues.

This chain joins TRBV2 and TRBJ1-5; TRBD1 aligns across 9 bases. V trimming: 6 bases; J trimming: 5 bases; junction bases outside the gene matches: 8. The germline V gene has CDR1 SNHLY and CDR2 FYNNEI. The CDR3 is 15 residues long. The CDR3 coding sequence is TGTGCCAGCAGGGGTACAGGGGGCTTGGATCAGCCCCAGCATTTT. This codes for CASRGTGGLDQPQHF.

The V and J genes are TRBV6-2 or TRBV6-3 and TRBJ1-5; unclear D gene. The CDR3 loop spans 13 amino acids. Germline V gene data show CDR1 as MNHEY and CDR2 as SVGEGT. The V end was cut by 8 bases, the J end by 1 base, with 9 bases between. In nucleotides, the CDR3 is TGTGCCAGCTGCCTGCAGAGCAATCAGCCCCAGCATTTT. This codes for CASCLQSNQPQHF.

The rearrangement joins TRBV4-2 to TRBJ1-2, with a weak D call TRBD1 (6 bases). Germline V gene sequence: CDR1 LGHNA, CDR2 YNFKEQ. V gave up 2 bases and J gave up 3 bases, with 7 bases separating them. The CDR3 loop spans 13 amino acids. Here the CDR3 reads CASSQKGDYGYTF. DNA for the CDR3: TGTGCCAGCAGCCAAAAGGGGGACTATGGCTACACCTTC.

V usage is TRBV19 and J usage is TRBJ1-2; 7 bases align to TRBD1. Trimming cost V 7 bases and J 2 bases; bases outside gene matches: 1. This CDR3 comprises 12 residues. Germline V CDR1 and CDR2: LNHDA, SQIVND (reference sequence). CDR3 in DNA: TGTGCCAGTATGACAGGGAACTATGGCTACACCTTC. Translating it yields CASMTGNYGYTF.

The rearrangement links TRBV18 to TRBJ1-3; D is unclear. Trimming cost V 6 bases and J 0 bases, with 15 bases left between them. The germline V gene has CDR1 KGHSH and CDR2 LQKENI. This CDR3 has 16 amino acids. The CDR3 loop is CASSPRPGTSGNTIYF. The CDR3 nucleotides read TGTGCCAGCTCTCCAAGGCCAGGCACCTCTGGAAACACCATATATTTT.

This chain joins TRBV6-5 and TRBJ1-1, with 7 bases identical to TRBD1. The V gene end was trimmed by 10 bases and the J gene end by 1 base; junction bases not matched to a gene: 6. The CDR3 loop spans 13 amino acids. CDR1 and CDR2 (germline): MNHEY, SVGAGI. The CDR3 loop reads CATLGQRNTEAFF. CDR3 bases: TGTGCCACCCTGGGACAGAGGAACACTGAAGCTTTCTTT.

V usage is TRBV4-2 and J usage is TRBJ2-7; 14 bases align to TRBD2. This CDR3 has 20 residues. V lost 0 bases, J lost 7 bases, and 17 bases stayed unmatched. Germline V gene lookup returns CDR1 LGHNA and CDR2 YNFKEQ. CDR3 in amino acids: CASSQETAGTSGGGVFEQYF. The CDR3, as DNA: TGTGCCAGCAGCCAAGAAACTGCCGGGACTAGCGGGGGTGGGGTCTTTGAGCAGTACTTC.

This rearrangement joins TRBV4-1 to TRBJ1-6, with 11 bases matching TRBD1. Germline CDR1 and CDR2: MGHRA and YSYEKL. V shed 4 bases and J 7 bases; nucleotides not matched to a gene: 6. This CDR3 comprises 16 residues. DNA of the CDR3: TGCGCCAGCAGCCGAGGACAGGGGGCAACAAATTCACCCCTCCACTTT. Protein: CASSRGQGATNSPLHF.

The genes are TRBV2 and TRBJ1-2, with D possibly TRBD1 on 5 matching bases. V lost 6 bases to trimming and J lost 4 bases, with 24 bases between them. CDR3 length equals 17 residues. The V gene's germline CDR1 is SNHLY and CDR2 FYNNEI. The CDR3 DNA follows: TGTGCCAGCAGAGCGCGACAGATAAGAGCAAGACCCTATGGCTACACCTTC. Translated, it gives CASRARQIRARPYGYTF.

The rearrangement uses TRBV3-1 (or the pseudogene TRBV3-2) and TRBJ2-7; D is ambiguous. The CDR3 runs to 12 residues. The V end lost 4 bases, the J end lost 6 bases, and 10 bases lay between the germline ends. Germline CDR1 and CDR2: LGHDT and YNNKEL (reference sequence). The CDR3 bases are TGTGCCAGCAGCCTCGGTCCGTCCGAGCAGTACTTC. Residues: CASSLGPSEQYF.

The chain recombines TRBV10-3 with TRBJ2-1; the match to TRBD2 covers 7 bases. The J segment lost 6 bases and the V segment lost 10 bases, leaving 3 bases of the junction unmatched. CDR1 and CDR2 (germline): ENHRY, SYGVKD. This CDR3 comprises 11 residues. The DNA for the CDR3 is TGTGCCACCCTAGCGGCCAATGAGCAGTTCTTC. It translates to CATLAANEQFF.

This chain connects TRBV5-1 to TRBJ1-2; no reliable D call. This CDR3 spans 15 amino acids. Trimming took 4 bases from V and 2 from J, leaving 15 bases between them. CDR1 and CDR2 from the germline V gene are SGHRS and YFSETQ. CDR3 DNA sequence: TGCGCCAGCAGCCTGACCGTACTAACAAACTATGGCTACACCTTC. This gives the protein CASSLTVLTNYGYTF.

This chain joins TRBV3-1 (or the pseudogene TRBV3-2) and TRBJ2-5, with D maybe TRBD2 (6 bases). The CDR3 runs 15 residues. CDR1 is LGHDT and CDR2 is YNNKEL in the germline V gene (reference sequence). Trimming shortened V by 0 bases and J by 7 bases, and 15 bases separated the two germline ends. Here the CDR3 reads CASSQDWWQEGTQYF. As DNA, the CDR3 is TGTGCCAGCAGCCAAGATTGGTGGCAGGAGGGGACCCAGTACTTC.

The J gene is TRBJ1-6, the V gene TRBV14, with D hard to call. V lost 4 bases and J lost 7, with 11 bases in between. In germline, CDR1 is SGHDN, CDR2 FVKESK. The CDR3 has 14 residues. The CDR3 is CASSPGLLNSPLHF. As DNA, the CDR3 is TGTGCCAGCAGCCCCGGACTGTTGAATTCACCCCTCCACTTT.

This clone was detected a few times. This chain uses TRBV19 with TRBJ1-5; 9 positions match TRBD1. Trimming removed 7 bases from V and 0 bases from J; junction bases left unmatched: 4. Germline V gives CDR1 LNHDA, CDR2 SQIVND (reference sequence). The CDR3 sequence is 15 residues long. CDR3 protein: CASTSGQGSNQPQHF. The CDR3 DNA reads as TGTGCCAGTACCTCGGGACAGGGTAGCAATCAGCCCCAGCATTTT.

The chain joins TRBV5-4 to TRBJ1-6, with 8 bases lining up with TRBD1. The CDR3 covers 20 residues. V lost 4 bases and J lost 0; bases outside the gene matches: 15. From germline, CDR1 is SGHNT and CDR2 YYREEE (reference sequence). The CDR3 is CASSPGTGQRANSYNSPLHF. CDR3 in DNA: TGTGCCAGCAGCCCGGGGACAGGCCAAAGAGCCAACTCCTATAATTCACCCCTCCACTTT.

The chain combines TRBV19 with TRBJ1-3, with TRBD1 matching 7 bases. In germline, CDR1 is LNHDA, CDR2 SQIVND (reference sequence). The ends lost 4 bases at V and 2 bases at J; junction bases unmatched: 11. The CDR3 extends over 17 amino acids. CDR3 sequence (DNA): TGTGCCAGTAGTACCACCCTACAGGGGACGGCTGGAAACACCATATATTTT. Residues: CASSTTLQGTAGNTIYF. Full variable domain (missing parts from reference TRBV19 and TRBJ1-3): DGGITQSPKYLFRKEGQNVTLSCEQNLNHDAMYWYRQDPGQGLRLIYYSQIVNDFQKGDIAEGYSVSREKKESFPLTVTSAQKNPTAFYLCASSTTLQGTAGNTIYFGEGSWLTVV.

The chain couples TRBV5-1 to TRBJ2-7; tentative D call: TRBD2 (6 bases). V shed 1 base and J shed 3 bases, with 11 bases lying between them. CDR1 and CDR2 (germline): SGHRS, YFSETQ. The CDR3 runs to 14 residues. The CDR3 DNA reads TGCGCCAGCAGCTTGATTCCGGGGGTCTACGAGCAGTACTTC. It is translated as CASSLIPGVYEQYF.

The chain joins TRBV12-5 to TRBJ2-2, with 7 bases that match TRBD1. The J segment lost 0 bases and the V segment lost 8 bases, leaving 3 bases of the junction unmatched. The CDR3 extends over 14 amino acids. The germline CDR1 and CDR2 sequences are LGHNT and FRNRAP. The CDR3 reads CASRGPTNTGELFF. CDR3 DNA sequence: TGTGCTAGTAGGGGGCCGACGAACACCGGGGAGCTGTTTTTT.

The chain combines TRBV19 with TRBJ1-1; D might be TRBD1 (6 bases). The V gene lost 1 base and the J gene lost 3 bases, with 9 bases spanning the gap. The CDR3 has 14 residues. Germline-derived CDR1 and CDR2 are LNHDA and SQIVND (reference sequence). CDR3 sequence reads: CASSIGGGDTEAFF. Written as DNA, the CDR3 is TGTGCCAGTAGTATAGGAGGGGGGGACACTGAAGCTTTCTTT.

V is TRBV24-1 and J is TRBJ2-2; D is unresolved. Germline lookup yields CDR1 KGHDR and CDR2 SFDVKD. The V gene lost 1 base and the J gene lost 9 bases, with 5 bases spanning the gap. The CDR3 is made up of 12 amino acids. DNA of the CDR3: TGTGCCACCAGTGATTTTGAGAGGGAGCTGTTTTTT. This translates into CATSDFERELFF.